These 21 T cell receptor beta chains came from one sample sequenced in a study of cytomegalovirus exposure and HLA in healthy donors. Researchers ran the PCR with 60 Vbeta and 13 Jbeta primers. Repertoires were generated with immunoSEQ multiplex PCR, while TCRdb's copy carries only in-frame clones and drops some. The sample yields fewer than 150,000 clones, of which the top ten take up 2%. The source material was PBMCs. The receptor set was obtained from a woman aged 60-75 years in good health and CMV-seronegative.

The V gene is TRBV11-3, the J gene TRBJ2-1; maybe TRBD2 (6 bases). Germline CDR1 and CDR2: SGHNT and YENEEA. The V end lost 5 bases, the J end lost 7 bases, and 12 bases lay between the germline ends. The CDR3 length is 13 residues. The CDR3 DNA reads TGTGCCAGCAGCCGCGGGACTCTAAATGAGCAGTTCTTC. It specifies CASSRGTLNEQFF. The variable domain in full, with the rest retrieved from reference TRBV11-3 and TRBJ2-1, is EAGVVQSPRYKIIEKKQPVAFWCNPISGHNTLYWYLQNLGQGPELLIRYENEEAVDDSQLPKDRFSAERLKGVDSTLKIQPAELGDSAVYLCASSRGTLNEQFFGPGTRLTVL.

The genes are TRBV19 and TRBJ2-1; TRBD2 agrees at 9 bases. Germline-derived CDR1 and CDR2 are LNHDA and SQIVND (reference sequence). J was trimmed by 7 bases and V by 4 bases; bases with no gene match: 8. This CDR3 has 15 amino acids. In DNA form, the CDR3 reads TGTGCCAGTAGTACCCTAGCGGGGCACCAGAATGAGCAGTTCTTC. Translated: CASSTLAGHQNEQFF.

The chain is built from TRBV28 and TRBJ1-2; 8 bases are a match to TRBD1. This CDR3 region has 15 residues. Germline CDR1 MDHEN, CDR2 SYDVKM. After removal of 7 bases from V and 8 bases from J, the junction contained 15 bases not matched to a gene. CDR3 coding DNA: TGTGCCAGCAACACCCCTGACAGGGGCTCGGGGGGCTACACCTTC. Its translation is CASNTPDRGSGGYTF.

CDR3 nucleotide sequence: TGCGCCAGCAGCCCCGTTACAGGGAACACTGAAGCTTTCTTT. Translating it yields CASSPVTGNTEAFF. The genes are TRBV5-1 and TRBJ1-1; D perhaps matches TRBD1 (5 bases). This CDR3 contains 14 residues. Trimming stripped 4 bases from V and 1 base from J, with 11 bases between. The germline gives CDR1 SGHRS, CDR2 YFSETQ.

CDR3 nucleotide sequence: TGTGCCAGCACCCCACGGACAGGGGGCGGGACCCAGTACTTC. Encoded protein: CASTPRTGGGTQYF. The rearrangement joins TRBV6-5 to TRBJ2-5; TRBD1 matches at 11 bases. CDR3 length: 14 amino acids. The V and J ends lost 7 bases and 7 bases, in that order; junction bases with no gene match: 8. The germline CDR1 and CDR2 sequences are MNHEY and SVGAGI.

This chain connects TRBV2 to TRBJ2-2; TRBD1 agrees at 9 bases. Per the germline V gene, CDR1 is SNHLY and CDR2 is FYNNEI. The ends lost 10 bases at V and 1 base at J; junction bases unmatched: 4. The CDR3 sequence is 14 residues long. CDR3 residues: CATRDRENTGELFF. In nucleotides, the CDR3 is TGTGCCACCCGGGACAGGGAGAACACCGGGGAGCTGTTTTTT.

This sequence joins TRBV27 and TRBJ2-7, with TRBD1 identical over 7 bases. J gave up 3 bases and V 0 bases, and 2 bases lay outside the gene matches. This CDR3 is 14 amino acids long. Germline V CDR1 and CDR2: MNHEY, SMNVEV (reference sequence). The CDR3 spells CASSLSTGYYEQYF. The DNA for the CDR3 is TGTGCCAGCAGTTTATCGACAGGGTACTACGAGCAGTACTTC.

V and J are TRBV4-1 and TRBJ2-5; TRBD1 agrees at 7 bases. The CDR3 spans 14 residues. In germline, CDR1 is MGHRA, CDR2 YSYEKL. V dropped 4 bases and J dropped 1; count of bases not matched to a gene: 3. The CDR3 DNA reads as TGCGCCAGCAGCCCACAGGGGAGCCAAGAGACCCAGTACTTC. Amino acid sequence: CASSPQGSQETQYF.

The rearrangement joins TRBV4-2 to TRBJ2-3; TRBD2 aligns across 7 bases. CDR1 is LGHNA, CDR2 YNFKEQ, per germline. This CDR3 comprises 14 residues. V lost 6 bases, J lost 3 bases, and 6 bases stayed unmatched. CDR3 region: CASRPGLVTDTQYF. The CDR3 coding sequence is TGTGCCAGCAGACCAGGACTAGTAACAGATACGCAGTATTTT.

This chain connects TRBV18 to TRBJ2-1; weak D call: TRBD1 (6 bases). The V gene lost 2 bases and the J gene lost 5 bases, with 13 bases spanning the gap. Germline V gene sequence: CDR1 KGHSH, CDR2 LQKENI. This CDR3 region has 15 residues. The CDR3 loop is CASSPSLGAHNEQFF. The CDR3 DNA follows: TGTGCCAGCTCACCAAGTCTGGGGGCCCACAATGAGCAGTTCTTC.

The chain uses TRBV5-4 and TRBJ2-1, with a tentative D call TRBD1 (5 bases). The CDR3 spans 13 residues. Germline values: CDR1 SGHNT, CDR2 YYREEE (reference sequence). The germline V and J ends were trimmed by 2 bases and 5 bases, with 8 bases remaining between them. CDR3 in DNA: TGTGCCAGCAGCTTACAGGCCAACAATGAGCAGTTCTTC. Its translation: CASSLQANNEQFF.

V is TRBV5-4 and J is TRBJ2-3, with a possible D match to TRBD2 (6 bases). Per the germline V gene, CDR1 is SGHNT and CDR2 is YYREEE (reference sequence). The CDR3 covers 17 residues. V was cut by 2 bases and J by 0 bases, with 16 bases left in between. The CDR3 reads CASSFSRRDPSTDTQYF. CDR3 DNA: TGTGCCAGCAGCTTCTCCAGGCGGGACCCTAGCACAGATACGCAGTATTTT.

The chain uses TRBV28 and TRBJ2-3; the D gene is possibly TRBD2 (6 bases). V lost 6 bases to trimming and J lost 3 bases, with 16 bases between them. CDR3 size: 15 residues. Germline-derived CDR1 and CDR2 are MDHEN and SYDVKM. The CDR3 loop reads CASRPPGLGTDTQYF. Written as DNA, the CDR3 is TGTGCCAGCAGGCCACCGGGACTCGGGACAGATACGCAGTATTTT.

This chain's CDR3 is CASSPGTLNYGYTF. CDR3 nucleotide sequence: TGTGCCAGCAGCCCCGGGACACTTAACTATGGCTACACCTTC. The chain recombines TRBV2 with TRBJ1-2, with a possible D match to TRBD1 (6 bases). Trimming took off 6 bases at V and 1 base at J, with 12 bases between the two ends. Germline V CDR1 and CDR2: SNHLY, FYNNEI. The CDR3 sequence is 14 residues long.

V and J are TRBV10-3 and TRBJ2-7, with 16 bases identical to TRBD2. The CDR3 spans 18 residues. Germline trimming cut 8 bases from V and 4 bases from J; bases unmatched to any gene: 14. CDR1 and CDR2 (germline): ENHRY, SYGVKD. CDR3 sequence reads: CAIGGSGTSGRALYEQYF. The CDR3 bases are TGTGCCATCGGGGGATCCGGGACTAGCGGGAGGGCCCTGTACGAGCAGTACTTC.

V gene TRBV6-1 combines with J gene TRBJ1-5, with D unclear. V gave up 2 bases and J gave up 5 bases, with 7 bases separating them. Germline V gene sequence: CDR1 MNHNS, CDR2 SASEGT. This CDR3 contains 13 residues. The CDR3 DNA reads as TGTGCCAGCAGTGAAATGAGTGATCAGCCCCAGCATTTT. Translation gives CASSEMSDQPQHF.

The gene calls are TRBV27 and TRBJ1-3, with 10 bases that match TRBD1. The CDR3 is made up of 14 amino acids. Germline V gene data show CDR1 as MNHEY and CDR2 as SMNVEV (reference sequence). Losses at the gene ends were 8 bases for V and 2 bases for J; bases not matched to a gene: 3. CDR3 DNA: TGTGCCAGCCGACAGGGGGCAACTGGAAACACCATATATTTT. Its translation: CASRQGATGNTIYF.

The chain joins TRBV6-1 to TRBJ1-3; 7 nucleotides line up with TRBD1. Looked up from germline, CDR1 is MNHNS and CDR2 is SASEGT. V shed 4 bases and J 4 bases; nucleotides not matched to a gene: 10. This CDR3 has 16 amino acids. The CDR3 DNA is TGTGCCAGCAGTGGGGGGTCGACAGGGCTAGGAAACACCATATATTTT. It is translated as CASSGGSTGLGNTIYF.

This chain uses TRBV6-5 with TRBJ1-1; 8 nucleotides agree with TRBD1. V lost 6 bases, J lost 0 bases, and 6 bases stayed unmatched. Germline V gives CDR1 MNHEY, CDR2 SVGAGI. The CDR3 has 15 amino acids. The CDR3 protein is CASSRRGPLNTEAFF. The CDR3 DNA reads as TGTGCCAGCAGCCGCAGGGGGCCCTTGAACACTGAAGCTTTCTTT.

The chain combines TRBV30 with TRBJ2-3; 9 bases fit TRBD2. Unmatched junction bases numbered 4, after V lost 0 bases and J lost 6 bases. Germline V gene sequence: CDR1 GTSNPN, CDR2 SVGIG (reference sequence). The CDR3 loop spans 14 amino acids. In DNA form, the CDR3 reads TGTGCCTGGAGTGTGGGACTAGCTAGCGATACGCAGTATTTT. Its protein product is CAWSVGLASDTQYF.

The chain is built from TRBV4-1 and TRBJ2-7; D is possibly TRBD2 (6 bases). Germline loops: CDR1 MGHRA, CDR2 YSYEKL. The CDR3 has 17 residues. Deletions cut 6 bases from V and 1 base from J, with 22 bases between. In DNA, the CDR3 is TGCGCCAGCAGTCCCTTTTTCGGGACTCAGGATTCCTACGAGCAGTACTTC. This gives the protein CASSPFFGTQDSYEQYF.